The clone carrying this T cell receptor beta chain was seen repeatedly, ten times or more. Documented time point: newly diagnosed GD, antithyroid drugs for less than 3 months. PBMC-derived RNA was used for the TCR library. Germline CDR1 and CDR2: GTSNPN and SVGIG (reference sequence). The V end lost 2 bases, the J end lost 3 bases, and 7 bases lay between the germline ends. The CDR3 totals 12 residues. This sample stems from a study of regulatory T cells in long-lasting Graves disease. Looking at the study overall: Prior antithyroid drug treatment in newly diagnosed Graves' patients lasted under 3 months.

Library construction for TCR beta used iRepertoire HTBI primers and Arm-PCR of CDR3 regions. MiXCR, applied by TCRdb to the multiplex PCR reads, yields one record per CDR3 protein. The top ten clones hold roughly a tenth of a sample with roughly 420,000 distinct CDR3 sequences, 15% to 20% of them seen once. These data also featured in a second study, about T cells in Graves' hyperthyroidism and ophthalmopathy. As that study records: When the TCR CDR3 underwent first-round RT-PCR, the HTBI primer set was used.

This sequence was found in a woman in her twenties or thirties with Graves disease. The genes are TRBV30 and TRBJ1-2, with a tentative D call TRBD1 (6 bases). The sample consisted of peripheral blood mononuclear cells (PBMCs), taken at new diagnosis, from a patient treated with antithyroid drugs. Written as DNA, the CDR3 is TGTGCCTGGAGTACAGGGTACTATGGCTACACCTTC. Amino acid sequence: CAWSTGYYGYTF.